This TCR beta chain was captured in a study of regulatory T cells in long-lasting Graves disease. Per germline, CDR1 SNHLY and CDR2 FYNNEI. The CDR3 has 14 residues. Arm-PCR of CDR3 regions and iRepertoire HTBI primers were the basis on which TCR beta libraries were built. A single record per CDR3 protein comes from TCRdb applying MiXCR to the multiplex PCR reads. The sample contains 200,000 to 250,000 distinct CDR3 sequences, around 19% of which appear only once. Described time point: newly diagnosed GD, antithyroid drugs for less than 3 months. Preparation of the TCR library used RNA extracted from PBMCs. Notes on this clonotype: This likely traces to a read error, being one base from a far larger clone.

This sample also appeared in a second study, on T cells in Graves' hyperthyroidism and ophthalmopathy.

The sample here was peripheral blood mononuclear cells (PBMCs), taken at new diagnosis, from a patient treated with antithyroid drugs. The chain joins TRBV2 to TRBJ2-5, with TRBD2 matching 10 bases. The end of the DNA is better explained by TRBJ2-1, so the J call may be wrong. The sequence was obtained from a young woman with Graves disease. CDR3 amino acids: CASRGAGGGNGQFF. In nucleotides, the CDR3 is TGTGCCAGCAGGGGAGCGGGAGGGGGCAATGGGCAGTTCTTC.